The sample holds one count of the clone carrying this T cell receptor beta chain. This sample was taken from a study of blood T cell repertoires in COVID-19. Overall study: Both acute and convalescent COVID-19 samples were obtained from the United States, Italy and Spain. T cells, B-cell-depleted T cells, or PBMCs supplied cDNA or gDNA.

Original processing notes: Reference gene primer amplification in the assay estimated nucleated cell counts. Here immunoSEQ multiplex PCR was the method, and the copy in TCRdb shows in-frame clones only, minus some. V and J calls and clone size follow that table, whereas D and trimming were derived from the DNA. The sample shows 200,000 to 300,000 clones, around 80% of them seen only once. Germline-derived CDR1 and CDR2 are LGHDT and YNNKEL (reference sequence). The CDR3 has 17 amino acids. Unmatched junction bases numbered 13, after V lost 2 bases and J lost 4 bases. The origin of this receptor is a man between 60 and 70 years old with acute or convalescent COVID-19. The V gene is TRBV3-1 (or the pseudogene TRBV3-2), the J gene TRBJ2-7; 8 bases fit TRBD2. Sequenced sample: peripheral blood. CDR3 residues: CASSQSAARGAGYEQYF. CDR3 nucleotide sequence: TGTGCCAGCAGCCAATCGGCGGCGCGGGGGGCAGGGTACGAGCAGTACTTC.